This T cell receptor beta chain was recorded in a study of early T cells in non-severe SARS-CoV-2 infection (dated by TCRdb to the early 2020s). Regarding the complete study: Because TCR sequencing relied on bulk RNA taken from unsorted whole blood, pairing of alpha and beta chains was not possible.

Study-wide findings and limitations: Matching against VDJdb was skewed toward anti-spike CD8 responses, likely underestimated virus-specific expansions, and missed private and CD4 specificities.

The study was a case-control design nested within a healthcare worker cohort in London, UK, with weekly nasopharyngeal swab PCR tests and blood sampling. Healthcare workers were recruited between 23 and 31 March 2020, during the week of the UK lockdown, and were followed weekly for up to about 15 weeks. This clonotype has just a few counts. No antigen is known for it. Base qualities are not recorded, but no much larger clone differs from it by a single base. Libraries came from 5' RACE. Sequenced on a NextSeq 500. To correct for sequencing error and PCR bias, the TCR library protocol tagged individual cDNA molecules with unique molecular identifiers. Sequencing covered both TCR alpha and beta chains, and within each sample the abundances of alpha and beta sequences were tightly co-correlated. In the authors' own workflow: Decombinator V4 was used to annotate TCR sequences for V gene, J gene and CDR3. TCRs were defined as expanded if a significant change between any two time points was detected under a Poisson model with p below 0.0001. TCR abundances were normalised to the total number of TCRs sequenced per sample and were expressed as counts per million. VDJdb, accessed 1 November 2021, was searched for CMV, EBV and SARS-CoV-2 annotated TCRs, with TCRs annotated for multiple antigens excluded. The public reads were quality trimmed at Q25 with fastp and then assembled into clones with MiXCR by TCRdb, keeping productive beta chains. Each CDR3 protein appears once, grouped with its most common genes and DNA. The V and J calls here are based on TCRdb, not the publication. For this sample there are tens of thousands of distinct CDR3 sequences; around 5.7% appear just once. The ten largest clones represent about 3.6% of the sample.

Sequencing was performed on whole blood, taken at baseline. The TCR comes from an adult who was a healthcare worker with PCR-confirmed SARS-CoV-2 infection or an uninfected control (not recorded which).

The nucleotide sequence is TGTGCCATCCCGAAGGGGGGGACAGGCACAGATACGCAGTATTTT. Translation gives CAIPKGGTGTDTQYF. The chain is encoded by TRBV11-2 joined to TRBJ2-3; the D region may be TRBD1 or TRBD2, each matching 7 bases equally. Deletion took 10 bases off V and 1 base off J, with a span of 18 bases between the germline ends. The germline V gene specifies SGHAT as CDR1 and FQNNGV as CDR2. There are 15 amino acids in the CDR3, from cysteine to phenylalanine inclusive. Only the CDR3 part of the read is kept: 45 bases, read in frame from the first base.